The clone carrying this T cell receptor beta chain was seen repeatedly, ten times or more. Antigen specificity is unknown. This record comes from a study of CD8 T cells in ankylosing spondylitis. Notes on the study in general: Significant enrichment of disease-linked clones was reportedly seen in matched ankylosing spondylitis synovial fluid. What appeared characteristic of ankylosing spondylitis blood was a TCR beta motif of under 10 highly homologous variants. In synovial fluid and blood from reactive arthritis, some motif variants were previously reported.

A quantitative 5'-RACE method, one with molecular barcodes, was used to make TCR beta libraries. TCRdb reanalysed the 5' RACE reads using MiXCR and keeps one entry per CDR3 protein. The repertoire consists of 500,000 to 650,000 distinct CDR3 sequences, with approximately 5.3% occurring once and the leading ten covering under 4.5%. The TCR originated in a male donor with ankylosing spondylitis. The source material was blood, either unsorted or a sorted T cell fraction (not recorded which).

CDR3 sequence reads: CASSLFWGRGEQYF. The DNA of the CDR3 is TGTGCCAGCAGCTTATTCTGGGGGCGAGGCGAGCAGTACTTC. J is TRBJ2-7 and V is TRBV7-9; weak D call: TRBD1 (6 bases). The CDR3 has 14 amino acids. V lost 2 bases and J lost 6, with 14 bases in between. CDR1 is SEHNR and CDR2 is FQNEAQ in the germline V gene (reference sequence).